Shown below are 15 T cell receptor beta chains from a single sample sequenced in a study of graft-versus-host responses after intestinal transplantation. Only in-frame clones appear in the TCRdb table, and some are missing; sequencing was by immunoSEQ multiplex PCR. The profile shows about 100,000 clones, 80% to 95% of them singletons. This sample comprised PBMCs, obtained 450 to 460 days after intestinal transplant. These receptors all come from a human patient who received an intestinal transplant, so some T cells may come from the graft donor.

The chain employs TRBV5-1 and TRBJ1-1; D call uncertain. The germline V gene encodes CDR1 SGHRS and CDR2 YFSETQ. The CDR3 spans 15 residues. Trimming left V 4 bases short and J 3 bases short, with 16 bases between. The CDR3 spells CASSQGRSVDTEAFF. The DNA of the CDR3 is TGCGCCAGCAGCCAAGGCCGGTCGGTGGACACTGAAGCTTTCTTT.

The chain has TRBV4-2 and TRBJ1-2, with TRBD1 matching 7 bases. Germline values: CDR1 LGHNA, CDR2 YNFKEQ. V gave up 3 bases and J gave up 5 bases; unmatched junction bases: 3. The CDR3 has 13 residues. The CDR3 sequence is CASSQGTAYGYTF. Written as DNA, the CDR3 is TGTGCCAGCAGCCAGGGGACAGCTTATGGCTACACCTTC.

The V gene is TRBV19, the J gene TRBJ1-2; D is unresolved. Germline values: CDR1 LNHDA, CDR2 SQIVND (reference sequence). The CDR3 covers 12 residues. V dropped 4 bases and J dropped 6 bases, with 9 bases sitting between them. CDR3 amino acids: CASSSVGDGYTF. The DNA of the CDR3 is TGTGCCAGTAGTAGCGTAGGTGATGGCTACACCTTC.

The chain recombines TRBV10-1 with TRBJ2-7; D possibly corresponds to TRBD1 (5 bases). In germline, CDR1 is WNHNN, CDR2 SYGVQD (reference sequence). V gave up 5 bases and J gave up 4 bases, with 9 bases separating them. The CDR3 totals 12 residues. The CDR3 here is CASSSGMYEQYF. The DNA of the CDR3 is TGCGCCAGCAGTTCAGGGATGTACGAGCAGTACTTC.

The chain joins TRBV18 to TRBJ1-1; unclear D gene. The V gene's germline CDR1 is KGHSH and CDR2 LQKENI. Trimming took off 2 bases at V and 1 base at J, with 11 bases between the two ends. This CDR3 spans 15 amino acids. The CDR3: CASSPGRTANTEAFF. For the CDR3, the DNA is TGTGCCAGCTCACCAGGCAGGACGGCGAACACTGAAGCTTTCTTT.

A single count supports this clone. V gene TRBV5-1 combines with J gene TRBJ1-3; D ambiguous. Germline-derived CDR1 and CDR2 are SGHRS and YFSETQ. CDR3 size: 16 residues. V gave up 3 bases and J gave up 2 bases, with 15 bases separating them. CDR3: CASSSASLGAGNTIYF. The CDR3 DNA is TGCGCCAGCAGCTCGGCTTCCTTGGGCGCTGGAAACACCATATATTTT.

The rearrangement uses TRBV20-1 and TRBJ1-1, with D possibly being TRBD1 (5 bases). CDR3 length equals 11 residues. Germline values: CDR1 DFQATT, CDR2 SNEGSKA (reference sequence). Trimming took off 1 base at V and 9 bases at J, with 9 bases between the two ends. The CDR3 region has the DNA TGCAGTGCTAGAGCGGGGGTGCAAGCTTTCTTT. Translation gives CSARAGVQAFF.

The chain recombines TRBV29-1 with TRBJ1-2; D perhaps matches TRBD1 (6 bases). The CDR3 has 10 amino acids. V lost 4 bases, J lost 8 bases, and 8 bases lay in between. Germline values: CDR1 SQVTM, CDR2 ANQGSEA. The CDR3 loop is CSVGDRGYTF. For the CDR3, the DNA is TGCAGCGTTGGAGACAGGGGCTACACCTTC.

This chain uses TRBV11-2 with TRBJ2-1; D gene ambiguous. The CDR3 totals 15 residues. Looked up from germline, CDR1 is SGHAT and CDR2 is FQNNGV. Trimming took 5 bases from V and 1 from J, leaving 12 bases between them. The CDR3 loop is CASSLPRTSYNEQFF. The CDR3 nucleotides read TGTGCCAGCAGCCTCCCTAGGACGTCCTACAATGAGCAGTTCTTC.

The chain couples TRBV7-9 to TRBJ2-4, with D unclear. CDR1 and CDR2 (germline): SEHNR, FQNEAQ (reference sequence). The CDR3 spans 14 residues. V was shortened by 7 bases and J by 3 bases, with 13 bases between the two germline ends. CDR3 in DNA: TGTGCCAGCACCTCGGGCTACAACAAAAACATTCAGTACTTC. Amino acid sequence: CASTSGYNKNIQYF.

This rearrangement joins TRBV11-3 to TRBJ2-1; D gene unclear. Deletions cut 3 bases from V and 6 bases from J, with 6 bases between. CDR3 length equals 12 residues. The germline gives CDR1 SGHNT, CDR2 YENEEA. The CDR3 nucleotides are TGTGCCAGCAGCTTGGGGATCAATGAGCAGTTCTTC. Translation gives CASSLGINEQFF.

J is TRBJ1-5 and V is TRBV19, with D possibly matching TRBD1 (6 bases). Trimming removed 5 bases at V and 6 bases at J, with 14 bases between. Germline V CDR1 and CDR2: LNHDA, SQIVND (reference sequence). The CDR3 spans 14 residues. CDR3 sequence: CASSDGTTGQPQHF. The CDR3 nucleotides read TGTGCCAGTAGTGACGGGACAACGGGTCAGCCCCAGCATTTT.

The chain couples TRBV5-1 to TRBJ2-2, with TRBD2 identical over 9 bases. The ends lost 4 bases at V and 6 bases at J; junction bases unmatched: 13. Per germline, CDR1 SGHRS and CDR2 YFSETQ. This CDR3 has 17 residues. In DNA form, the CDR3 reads TGCGCCAGCAGCCCGGAATTCGGGCGGGGGGGCTCCGGGGAGCTGTTTTTT. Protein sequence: CASSPEFGRGGSGELFF.

The CDR3 nucleotides read TGCGCCAGCAGCTTGAAGGCCGGCCCTAGCTCCTACAATGAGCAGTTCTTC. This translates into CASSLKAGPSSYNEQFF. The V and J genes are TRBV5-1 and TRBJ2-1; D is unclear. V was clipped by 1 base and J by 0 bases, with 14 bases between them. The germline CDR1 and CDR2 sequences are SGHRS and YFSETQ. The length of the CDR3 is 17 residues.

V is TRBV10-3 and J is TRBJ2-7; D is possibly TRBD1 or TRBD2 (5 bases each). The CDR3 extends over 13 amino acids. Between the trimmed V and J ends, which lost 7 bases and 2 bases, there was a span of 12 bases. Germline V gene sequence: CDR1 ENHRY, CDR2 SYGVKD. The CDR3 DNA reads TGTGCCATCAAGGCCGAGGGGACCTACGAGCAGTACTTC. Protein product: CAIKAEGTYEQYF.